The 30 T cell receptor beta chains below come from one sample, sequenced in a study of post-analysis software for immune sequencing data. Antigen specificity for these receptors is unknown. The study, taken as a whole, reports: In patients, about 5 TRBV segments were more frequent than in controls, with TRBV5-6, TRBV5-1 and TRBV20-1 among them.

Incorporated into the TCR beta cDNA libraries were unique molecular identifiers, which served to reduce PCR and sequencing biases. TCRdb reprocessed the PCR reads via MiXCR and lists one record per CDR3 protein. The sample records roughly 400,000 distinct CDR3 sequences, 30% to 45% being singletons. Sequenced input: blood. Source of these receptors: a girl aged 2 to 9 with multiple sclerosis.

The chain is built from TRBV5-1 and TRBJ2-1; 8 bases match TRBD1. The junction had 6 bases not matched to a gene; V was cut back by 1 base and J by 6 bases. The CDR3 sequence is 15 residues long. Germline CDR1 reads SGHRS; CDR2 reads YFSETQ. CDR3 amino acids: CASSLSGQGSNEQFF. In nucleotides, the CDR3 is TGCGCCAGCAGCTTGTCCGGACAGGGATCCAATGAGCAGTTCTTC.

This clonotype came up once. This sequence joins TRBV2 and TRBJ2-7; TRBD2 aligns across 12 bases. CDR3 size: 18 residues. CDR1 is SNHLY and CDR2 is FYNNEI in the germline V gene. With 2 bases clipped from V and 2 bases from J, the junction kept 10 bases outside the gene matches. The CDR3 sequence: CASSEYITWTSGAYEQYF. The CDR3 DNA reads TGTGCCAGCAGTGAATACATTACCTGGACTAGCGGGGCCTACGAGCAGTACTTC.

The chain couples TRBV7-2 to TRBJ2-1; D is ambiguous. This CDR3 comprises 15 residues. V lost 1 base and J lost 10, with 17 bases in between. CDR1 is SGHTA and CDR2 is FQGNSA in the germline V gene. The CDR3 nucleotides read TGTGCCAGCAGCTTAGTGGATACGATCGGCTACGAGCAGTTCTTC. Protein: CASSLVDTIGYEQFF.

The chain combines TRBV25-1 with TRBJ2-5; D possibly matches TRBD1 or TRBD2 (6 bases each). The germline CDR1 and CDR2 sequences are MGHDK and SYGVNS. Between the trimmed V and J ends, which lost 5 bases and 5 bases, there was a span of 18 bases. The CDR3 is made up of 15 amino acids. CDR3 coding DNA: TGTGCCAGCAGTTATGATGGGGGGCCGGGGGAGACCCAGTACTTC. It codes for CASSYDGGPGETQYF. The full variable domain, rest sourced from reference TRBV25-1 and TRBJ2-5, is EADIYQTPRYLVIGTGKKITLECSQTMGHDKMYWYQQDPGMELHLIHYSYGVNSTEKGDLSSESTVSRIRTEHFPLTLESARPSHTSQYLCASSYDGGPGETQYFGPGTRLLVL.

This clonotype appeared a few times. The J gene is TRBJ2-1, the V gene TRBV6-7; no reliable D call. TRBV6-7 is recorded as an ORF, its role being uncertain. Trimming took 6 bases from V and 0 from J, leaving 15 bases between them. The CDR3 sequence is 16 residues long. The CDR3 loop reads CASRLKRESSYNEQFF. In nucleotides, the CDR3 is TGTGCCAGCAGACTAAAGCGAGAGAGCTCCTACAATGAGCAGTTCTTC.

The chain joins TRBV7-3 to TRBJ1-2, with D unclear. This CDR3 contains 15 residues. Germline-derived CDR1 and CDR2 are SGHTA and FQGTGA. Trimming pared 2 bases from V and 1 base from J, leaving 11 bases between. The CDR3 DNA reads as TGTGCCAGCAGCTTATTCACCCTAAGTAACTATGGCTACACCTTC. It is translated as CASSLFTLSNYGYTF.

This clonotype was recorded many times. This chain uses TRBV4-1 with TRBJ2-5, with 12 bases aligning to TRBD2. CDR3 length: 17 amino acids. Germline V lookup: CDR1 MGHRA, CDR2 YSYEKL. V was clipped by 3 bases and J by 1 base; unmatched bases: 6. CDR3 sequence (DNA): TGCGCCAGCAGCCAGAACGGACTAGCGGGGTTCCAAGAGACCCAGTACTTC. Encoded protein: CASSQNGLAGFQETQYF.

There are many counts of this clonotype. The chain combines TRBV7-9 with TRBJ2-5, with TRBD2 matching 11 bases. V lost 5 bases to trimming and J lost 4 bases; unmatched junction nucleotides: 12. Looked up from germline, CDR1 is SEHNR and CDR2 is FQNEAQ (reference sequence). The CDR3 is made up of 17 amino acids. The CDR3 region is CASSRLAGPRYRETQYF. The CDR3 nucleotides read TGTGCCAGCAGCCGACTAGCGGGACCCAGATATCGAGAGACCCAGTACTTC.

The chain links TRBV7-2 to TRBJ2-3; 7 bases agree with TRBD2. The CDR3 has 15 amino acids. Trimming took 4 bases from V and 0 from J; bases not matched to a gene: 4. CDR1 and CDR2 (germline): SGHTA, FQGNSA. CDR3 amino acids: CASSWDYSSTDTQYF. The CDR3 DNA follows: TGTGCCAGCAGCTGGGACTACTCGAGCACAGATACGCAGTATTTT.

Only one count was recorded for this clonotype. CDR3 sequence reads: CASSNRANPTYEQYF. DNA of the CDR3: TGTGCCAGTAGTAACAGGGCCAACCCAACCTACGAGCAGTACTTC. The rearrangement joins TRBV19 to TRBJ2-7; possible D gene TRBD1, 6 bases. Germline V gene data show CDR1 as LNHDA and CDR2 as SQIVND (reference sequence). Trimming stripped 4 bases from V and 2 bases from J, with 15 bases between. The CDR3 covers 15 residues.

This chain links TRBV27 with TRBJ2-7; 11 nucleotides agree with TRBD1. Looked up from germline, CDR1 is MNHEY and CDR2 is SMNVEV (reference sequence). The ends lost 6 bases at V and 5 bases at J; junction bases unmatched: 9. The CDR3 is 15 amino acids. The CDR3: CASRIGTGGLNEQYF. The CDR3 DNA follows: TGTGCCAGCAGAATCGGGACAGGGGGTCTGAACGAGCAGTACTTC.

The chain employs TRBV20-1 and TRBJ1-2; no firm D call. CDR1 is DFQATT, CDR2 SNEGSKA, per germline (reference sequence). The CDR3 contains 14 residues. V dropped 0 bases and J dropped 3 bases, with 11 bases sitting between them. The CDR3 sequence is CSAREAARHYGYTF. CDR3 DNA sequence: TGCAGTGCTAGAGAGGCAGCTCGTCACTATGGCTACACCTTC.

This clonotype has only a few counts. One end of the junction fails to match germline, which may point to a read error. The chain combines TRBV12-3 or TRBV12-4 with TRBJ2-3; 10 bases line up with TRBD2. This CDR3 is 15 amino acids long. CDR3 sequence reads: CVSSTLAGVTDTQYF. The CDR3, as DNA: TGTGTCAGCAGCACTCTAGCGGGAGTGACAGATACGCAGTATTTT.

This chain's CDR3 is CSARDLENPSNQPQHF. The CDR3 DNA sequence: TGCAGTGCTAGAGATCTGGAGAACCCCAGCAATCAGCCCCAGCATTTT. The chain couples TRBV20-1 to TRBJ1-5, with D unclear. The length of the CDR3 is 16 residues. The V end lost 0 bases, the J end lost 1 base, and 13 bases lay between the germline ends. The germline gives CDR1 DFQATT, CDR2 SNEGSKA (reference sequence).

The chain recombines TRBV30 with TRBJ1-2; D not certain. Germline CDR1 and CDR2: GTSNPN and SVGIG (reference sequence). V shed 4 bases and J shed 5 bases, with 8 bases lying between them. CDR3 length: 11 residues. The CDR3 here is CAWITVYGYTF. In DNA form, the CDR3 reads TGTGCCTGGATTACTGTGTATGGCTACACCTTC.

This clonotype was seen a handful of times. The gene calls are TRBV29-1 and TRBJ1-2, with D unresolved. The CDR3 consists of 11 residues. V lost 2 bases, J lost 4 bases, and 5 bases lay in between. Per germline, CDR1 SQVTM and CDR2 ANQGSEA. CDR3 sequence reads: CSVEYTYGYTF. The DNA for the CDR3 is TGCAGCGTTGAATATACCTATGGCTACACCTTC.

J is TRBJ1-1 and V is TRBV7-9; no definite D call. Germline CDR1 is SEHNR and CDR2 is FQNEAQ (reference sequence). The CDR3 is 14 amino acids. Trimming removed 4 bases from V and 4 bases from J, with 13 bases in between. CDR3 sequence: CASSSRSQGTEAFF. In DNA form, the CDR3 reads TGTGCCAGCAGCTCGCGATCACAAGGCACTGAAGCTTTCTTT.

The V call is TRBV4-2, the J call TRBJ1-2; the match to TRBD1 covers 8 bases. CDR3 length: 16 residues. Germline V gene sequence: CDR1 LGHNA, CDR2 YNFKEQ. V gave up 3 bases and J gave up 7 bases; unmatched junction bases: 13. CDR3 region: CASSHARQGKFSGYTF. The CDR3 DNA reads TGTGCCAGCAGCCACGCAAGACAGGGGAAGTTCTCTGGCTACACCTTC.

The chain employs TRBV20-1 and TRBJ1-5; 9 nucleotides align to TRBD1. J lost 5 bases, V lost 1 base, and 15 bases had no gene match. CDR1 and CDR2 (germline): DFQATT, SNEGSKA (reference sequence). This CDR3 contains 18 residues. The CDR3 loop is CSARAGDLGTGLYQPQHF. CDR3 sequence (DNA): TGCAGTGCTAGAGCTGGGGACCTGGGGACAGGGCTTTATCAGCCCCAGCATTTT.

J is TRBJ2-5 and V is TRBV20-1; D is undetermined. Trimming stripped 4 bases from V and 3 bases from J, with 6 bases between. The CDR3 loop spans 11 amino acids. Germline CDR1 DFQATT, CDR2 SNEGSKA (reference sequence). The CDR3 sequence: CSAIVKETQYF. The CDR3 DNA reads TGCAGTGCTATCGTAAAAGAGACCCAGTACTTC.

V usage is TRBV2 and J usage is TRBJ1-2; 8 bases are shared with TRBD1. Germline V gene sequence: CDR1 SNHLY, CDR2 FYNNEI. The CDR3 length is 15 residues. The junction had 13 bases not matched to a gene; V was cut back by 6 bases and J by 7 bases. As DNA, the CDR3 is TGTGCCAGCAGGCCCGCTGGACAGGGAGGTAGTGGCTACACCTTC. This translates into CASRPAGQGGSGYTF.

V gene TRBV7-2 combines with J gene TRBJ2-7; TRBD2 might be the D (5 bases). CDR3 length equals 16 residues. Per the germline V gene, CDR1 is SGHTA and CDR2 is FQGNSA. V lost 4 bases, J lost 6 bases, and 22 bases lay in between. The CDR3 region has the DNA TGTGCCAGCAGCTCCCGAACGGGGAGATTAGGCTCCGAGCAGTACTTC. As protein: CASSSRTGRLGSEQYF.

This clonotype was seen more than once but under ten times. This chain connects TRBV20-1 to TRBJ1-5; D not resolved. CDR1 and CDR2 from the germline V gene are DFQATT and SNEGSKA (reference sequence). Trimming removed 5 bases from V and 5 bases from J, with 7 bases in between. The CDR3 consists of 11 residues. The CDR3 sequence: CSAFMHQPQHF. The CDR3 DNA is TGCAGTGCTTTTATGCATCAGCCCCAGCATTTT.

The chain carries TRBV6-1 and TRBJ1-2, with D perhaps matching TRBD1 (6 bases). Germline V lookup: CDR1 MNHNS, CDR2 SASEGT. The CDR3 totals 15 residues. The V end lost 0 bases, the J end lost 2 bases, and 10 bases lay between the germline ends. The CDR3 nucleotides are TGTGCCAGCAGTGAAGCTGGGGGCGCGAACTATGGCTACACCTTC. This translates into CASSEAGGANYGYTF.

A few counts support this clonotype. V and J are TRBV6-1 and TRBJ2-1; 9 bases fit TRBD2. This CDR3 is built from 16 residues. V lost 5 bases, J lost 6 bases, and 11 bases stayed unmatched. CDR1 and CDR2 from the germline V gene are MNHNS and SASEGT. As DNA, the CDR3 is TGTGCCAGCAGTAGAGTGACTAGCGGCTATCGCAATGAGCAGTTCTTC. Translation gives CASSRVTSGYRNEQFF.

The gene calls are TRBV2 and TRBJ1-1; 8 bases are shared with TRBD1. Germline assignment: CDR1 SNHLY and CDR2 FYNNEI. This CDR3 is built from 12 residues. The trim removed 4 bases at V and 5 bases at J, leaving 0 bases unmatched. The CDR3 DNA follows: TGTGCCAGCAGTGGACAGGGGACTGAAGCTTTCTTT. This encodes CASSGQGTEAFF.

This clonotype came up a few times. This sequence joins TRBV7-3 and TRBJ2-5; D is uncertain. V dropped 3 bases and J dropped 0 bases, with 11 bases sitting between them. CDR3 size: 15 residues. Germline CDR1 reads SGHTA; CDR2 reads FQGTGA. The CDR3 nucleotides read TGTGCCAGCAGCTTCGCTAGGGCCAACCAAGAGACCCAGTACTTC. It is translated as CASSFARANQETQYF. The full variable domain, in which reference TRBV7-3 and TRBJ2-5 provide the parts outside the CDR3, is GAGVSQTPSNKVTEKGKYVELRCDPISGHTALYWYRQSLGQGPEFLIYFQGTGAADDSGLPNDRFFAVRPEGSVSTLKIQRTERGDSAVYLCASSFARANQETQYFGPGTRLLVL.

Concerning this clonotype: This may stem from a read error, because a much larger clone lies one nucleotide away. The J gene is TRBJ2-7, the V gene TRBV10-3; D gene unclear. With 6 bases removed from V and 2 bases from J, the gap between germline ends came to 5 bases. This CDR3 contains 11 residues. Germline CDR1 is ENHRY and CDR2 is SYGVKD. CDR3 bases: TGTGCCATCAGCCAGACCTACGAGCAGTACTTC. Its translation: CAISQTYEQYF.

This clonotype has just a few counts. The V gene is TRBV12-5, the J gene TRBJ2-6; no firm D call. The CDR3 runs 14 residues. Between the trimmed V and J ends, which lost 6 bases and 11 bases, there was a span of 17 bases. Germline V gene sequence: CDR1 LGHNT, CDR2 FRNRAP. The CDR3 sequence is CASGKEKGVDVLTF. As DNA, the CDR3 is TGTGCTAGTGGGAAGGAAAAGGGCGTCGACGTCCTGACTTTC.

The chain employs TRBV3-1 and TRBJ2-1; TRBD1 is a possible D gene (6 bases). Germline values: CDR1 LGHDT, CDR2 YNNKEL (reference sequence). The CDR3 is 16 residues long. Trimming pared 0 bases from V and 6 bases from J, leaving 15 bases between. CDR3 region: CASSQDGWGRINEQFF. DNA for the CDR3: TGTGCCAGCAGCCAAGATGGGTGGGGGCGGATCAATGAGCAGTTCTTC.